The text below deals with one T cell receptor (beta chain). Data came from immunoSEQ multiplex PCR; TCRdb stores just in-frame clones and leaves some out. The sample records around 700,000 clones, around 73% being singletons. This record belongs to a study of shared clonotypes between healthy human individuals. CDR3 length: 16 amino acids. Germline V gene sequence: CDR1 SGHRS, CDR2 YFSETQ. V trimming: 4 bases; J trimming: 6 bases; junction bases outside the gene matches: 11. Sequencing used memory CD4+ T cells sorted from blood. Subset indicated: CD45RA-negative fraction. The receptor was derived from a woman in her 30s in good health. The chain combines TRBV5-1 with TRBJ2-1; 9 nucleotides match TRBD2. CDR3 bases: TGCGCCAGCAGCCCCTACAGCGGGAGGCCGGGCAATGAGCAGTTCTTC. Translating gives CASSPYSGRPGNEQFF.